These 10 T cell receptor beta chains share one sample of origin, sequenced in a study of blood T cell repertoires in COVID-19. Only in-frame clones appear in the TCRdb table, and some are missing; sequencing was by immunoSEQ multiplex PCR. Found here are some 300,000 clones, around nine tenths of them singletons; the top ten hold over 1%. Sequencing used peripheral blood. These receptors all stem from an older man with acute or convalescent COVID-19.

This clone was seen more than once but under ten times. This CDR3 reads CASSKALGGAGSYEQYF. The CDR3 nucleotides read TGTGCCAGCAGCAAAGCGCTTGGGGGCGCGGGCTCCTACGAGCAGTACTTC. This chain uses TRBV21-1 with TRBJ2-7; the table's D call, TRBD1, has no DNA check behind it. TRBV21-1 is noted as a pseudogene. CDR3 length: 17 amino acids.

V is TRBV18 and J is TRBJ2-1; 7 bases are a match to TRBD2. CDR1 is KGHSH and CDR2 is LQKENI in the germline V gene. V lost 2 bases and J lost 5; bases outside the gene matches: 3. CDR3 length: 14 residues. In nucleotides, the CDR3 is TGTGCCAGCTCACCATCTAGCGGAGACAATGAGCAGTTCTTC. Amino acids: CASSPSSGDNEQFF.

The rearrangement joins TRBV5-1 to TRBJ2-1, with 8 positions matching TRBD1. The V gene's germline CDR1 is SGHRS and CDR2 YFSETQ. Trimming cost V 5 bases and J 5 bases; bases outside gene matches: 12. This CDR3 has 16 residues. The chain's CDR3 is CASSFAGGRTNNEQFF. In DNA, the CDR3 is TGCGCCAGCAGTTTTGCAGGGGGCCGAACGAACAATGAGCAGTTCTTC.

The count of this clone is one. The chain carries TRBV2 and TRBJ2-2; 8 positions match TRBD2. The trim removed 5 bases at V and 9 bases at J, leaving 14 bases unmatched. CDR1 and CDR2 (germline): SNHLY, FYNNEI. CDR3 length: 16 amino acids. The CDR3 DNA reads TGTGCCAGCAGTTCAAGACCGGGACTAGTCGGAAGGGAGCTGTTTTTT. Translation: CASSSRPGLVGRELFF.

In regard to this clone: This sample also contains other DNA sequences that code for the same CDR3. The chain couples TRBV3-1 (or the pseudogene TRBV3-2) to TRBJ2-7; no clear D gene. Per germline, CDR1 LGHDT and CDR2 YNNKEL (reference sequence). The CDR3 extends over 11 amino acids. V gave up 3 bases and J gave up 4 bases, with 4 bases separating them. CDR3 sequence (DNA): TGTGCCAGCAGCCAGGCTTACGAGCAGTACTTC. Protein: CASSQAYEQYF.

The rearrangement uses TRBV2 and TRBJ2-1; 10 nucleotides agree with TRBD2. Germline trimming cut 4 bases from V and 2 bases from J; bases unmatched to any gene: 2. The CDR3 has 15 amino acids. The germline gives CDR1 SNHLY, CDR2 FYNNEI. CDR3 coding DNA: TGTGCCAGCAGTGGCCTAGCGGGAGCCTACAATGAGCAGTTCTTC. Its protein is CASSGLAGAYNEQFF.

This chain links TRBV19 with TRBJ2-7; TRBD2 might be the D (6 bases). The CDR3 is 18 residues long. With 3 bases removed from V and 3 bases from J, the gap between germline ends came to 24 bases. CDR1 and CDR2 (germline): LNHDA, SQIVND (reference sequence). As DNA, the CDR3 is TGTGCCAGTAGTATGCGGGGTGGGCAGGCAACAAATCTCTACGAGCAGTACTTC. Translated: CASSMRGGQATNLYEQYF. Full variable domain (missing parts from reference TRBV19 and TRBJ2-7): DGGITQSPKYLFRKEGQNVTLSCEQNLNHDAMYWYRQDPGQGLRLIYYSQIVNDFQKGDIAEGYSVSREKKESFPLTVTSAQKNPTAFYLCASSMRGGQATNLYEQYFGPGTRLTVT.

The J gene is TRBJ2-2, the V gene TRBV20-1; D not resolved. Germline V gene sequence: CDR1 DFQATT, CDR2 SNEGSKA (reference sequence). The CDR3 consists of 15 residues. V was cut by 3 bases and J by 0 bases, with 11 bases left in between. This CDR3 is CSASNRGSNTGELFF. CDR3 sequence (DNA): TGCAGTGCTAGTAATAGAGGCTCGAACACCGGGGAGCTGTTTTTT.

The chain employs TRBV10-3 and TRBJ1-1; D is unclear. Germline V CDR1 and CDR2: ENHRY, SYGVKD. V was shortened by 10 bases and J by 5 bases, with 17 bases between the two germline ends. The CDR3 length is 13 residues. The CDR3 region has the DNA TGTGCCACCCTAGGCCCCACGGGGACTGAAGCTTTCTTT. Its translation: CATLGPTGTEAFF.

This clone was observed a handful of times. The CDR3 protein is CASRKTSVENQPQHF. The CDR3 region has the DNA TGTGCCAGTAGGAAGACTAGCGTAGAGAATCAGCCCCAGCATTTT. The chain links TRBV19 to TRBJ1-5; D uncertain. This CDR3 contains 15 residues. Trimming left V 6 bases short and J 4 bases short, with 16 bases between. From germline, CDR1 is LNHDA and CDR2 SQIVND (reference sequence).